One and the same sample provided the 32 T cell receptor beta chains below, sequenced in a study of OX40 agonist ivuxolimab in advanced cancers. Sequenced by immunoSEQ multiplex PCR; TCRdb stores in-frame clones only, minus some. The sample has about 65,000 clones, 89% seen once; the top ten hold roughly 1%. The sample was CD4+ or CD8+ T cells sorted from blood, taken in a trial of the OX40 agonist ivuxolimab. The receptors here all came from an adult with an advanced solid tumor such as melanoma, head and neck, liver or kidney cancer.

Here the CDR3 reads CASSLPGQGVEAEAFF. The CDR3 DNA sequence: TGTGCCAGCAGCCTCCCTGGACAGGGGGTAGAGGCTGAAGCTTTCTTT. The chain is built from TRBV5-4 and TRBJ1-1; 10 nucleotides align to TRBD1. Per the germline V gene, CDR1 is SGHNT and CDR2 is YYREEE (reference sequence). This CDR3 comprises 16 residues. V was pared by 4 bases and J by 6 bases, with 12 bases of the junction left unmatched.

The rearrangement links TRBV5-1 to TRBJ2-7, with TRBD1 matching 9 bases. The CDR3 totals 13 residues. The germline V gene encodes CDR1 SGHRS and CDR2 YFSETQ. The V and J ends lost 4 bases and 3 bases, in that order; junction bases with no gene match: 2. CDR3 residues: CASSTGQGYEQYF. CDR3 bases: TGCGCCAGCAGCACGGGACAGGGCTACGAGCAGTACTTC. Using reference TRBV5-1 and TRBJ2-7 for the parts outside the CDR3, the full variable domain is KAGVTQTPRYLIKTRGQQVTLSCSPISGHRSVSWYQQTPGQGLQFLFEYFSETQRNKGNFPGRFSGRQFSNSRSEMNVSTLELGDSALYLCASSTGQGYEQYFGPGTRLTVT.

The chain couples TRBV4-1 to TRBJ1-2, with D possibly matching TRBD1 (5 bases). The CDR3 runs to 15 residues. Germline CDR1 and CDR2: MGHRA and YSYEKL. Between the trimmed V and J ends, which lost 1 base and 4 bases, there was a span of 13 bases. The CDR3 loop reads CASSQGAGGSYGYTF. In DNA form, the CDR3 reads TGCGCCAGCAGCCAAGGGGCCGGGGGAAGCTATGGCTACACCTTC.

The CDR3 bases are TGTGCCAGCAGCCCAGCGGGGAGCTCCTACAATGAGCAGTTCTTC. It codes for CASSPAGSSYNEQFF. The V and J genes are TRBV7-9 and TRBJ2-1, with 7 nucleotides matching TRBD2. This CDR3 region has 15 residues. The germline CDR1 and CDR2 sequences are SEHNR and FQNEAQ (reference sequence). The ends lost 5 bases at V and 0 bases at J; junction bases unmatched: 4.

DNA of the CDR3: TGTGCCAGTAGAAAACAGGGGGCGGACTATGGCTACACCTTC. It yields the protein CASRKQGADYGYTF. V usage is TRBV19 and J usage is TRBJ1-2; TRBD1 matches at 9 bases. V lost 6 bases and J lost 3; bases outside the gene matches: 5. Germline loops: CDR1 LNHDA, CDR2 SQIVND (reference sequence). The CDR3 is 14 amino acids.

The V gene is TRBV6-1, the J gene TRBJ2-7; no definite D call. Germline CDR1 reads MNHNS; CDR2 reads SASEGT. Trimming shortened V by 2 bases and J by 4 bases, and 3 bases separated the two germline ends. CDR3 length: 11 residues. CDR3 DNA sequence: TGTGCCAGCAGTGAAAGATACGAGCAGTACTTC. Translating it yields CASSERYEQYF.

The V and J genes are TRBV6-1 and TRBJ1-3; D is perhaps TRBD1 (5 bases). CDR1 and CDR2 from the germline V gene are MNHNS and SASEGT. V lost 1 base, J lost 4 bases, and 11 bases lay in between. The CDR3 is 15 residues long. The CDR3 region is CASSEVGVSGNTIYF. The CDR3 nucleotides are TGTGCCAGCAGTGAAGTAGGGGTCTCCGGAAACACCATATATTTT.

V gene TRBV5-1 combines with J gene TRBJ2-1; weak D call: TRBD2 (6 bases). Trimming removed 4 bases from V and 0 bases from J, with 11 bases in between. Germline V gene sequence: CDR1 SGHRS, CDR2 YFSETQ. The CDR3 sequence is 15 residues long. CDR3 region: CASSLVGGSYNEQFF. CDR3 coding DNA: TGCGCCAGCAGCCTCGTGGGGGGCTCCTACAATGAGCAGTTCTTC.

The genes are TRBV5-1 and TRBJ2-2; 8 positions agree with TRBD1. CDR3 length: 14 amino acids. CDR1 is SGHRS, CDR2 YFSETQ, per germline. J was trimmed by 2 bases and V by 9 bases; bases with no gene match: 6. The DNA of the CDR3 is TGCGCCACCCGCGGGACAGGTAACACCGGGGAGCTGTTTTTT. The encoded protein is CATRGTGNTGELFF. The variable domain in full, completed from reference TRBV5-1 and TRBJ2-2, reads KAGVTQTPRYLIKTRGQQVTLSCSPISGHRSVSWYQQTPGQGLQFLFEYFSETQRNKGNFPGRFSGRQFSNSRSEMNVSTLELGDSALYLCATRGTGNTGELFFGEGSRLTVL.

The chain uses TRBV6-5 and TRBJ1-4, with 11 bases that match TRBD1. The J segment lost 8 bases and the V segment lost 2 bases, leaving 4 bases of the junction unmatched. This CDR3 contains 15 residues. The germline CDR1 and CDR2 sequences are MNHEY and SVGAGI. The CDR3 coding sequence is TGTGCCAGCAGTTACGGACAGGGGGCGAGAGAAAAACTGTTTTTT. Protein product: CASSYGQGAREKLFF.

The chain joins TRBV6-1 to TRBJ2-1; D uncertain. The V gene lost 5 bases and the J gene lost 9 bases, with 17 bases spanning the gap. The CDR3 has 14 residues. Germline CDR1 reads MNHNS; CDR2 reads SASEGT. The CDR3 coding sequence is TGTGCCAGCAGTTCCGGCGGACCTGCCGCTGAGCAGTTCTTC. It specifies CASSSGGPAAEQFF.

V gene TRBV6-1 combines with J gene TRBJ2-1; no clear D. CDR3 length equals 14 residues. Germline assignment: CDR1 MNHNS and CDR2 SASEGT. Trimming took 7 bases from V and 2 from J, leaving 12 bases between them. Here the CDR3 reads CASIEQPPYNEQFF. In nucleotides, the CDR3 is TGTGCCAGCATAGAACAGCCTCCCTACAATGAGCAGTTCTTC.

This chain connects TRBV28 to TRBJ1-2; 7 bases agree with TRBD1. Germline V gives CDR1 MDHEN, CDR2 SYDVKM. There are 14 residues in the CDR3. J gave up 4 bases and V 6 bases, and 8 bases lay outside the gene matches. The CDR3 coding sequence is TGTGCCAGCAGGACCACAGGGGCTGGCTATGGCTACACCTTC. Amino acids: CASRTTGAGYGYTF.

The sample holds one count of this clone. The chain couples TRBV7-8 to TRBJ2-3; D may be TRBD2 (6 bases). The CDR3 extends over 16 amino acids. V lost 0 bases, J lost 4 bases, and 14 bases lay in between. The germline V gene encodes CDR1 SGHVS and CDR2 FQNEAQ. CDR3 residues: CASSLALARGADTQYF. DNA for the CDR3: TGTGCCAGCAGCTTAGCCCTAGCGCGGGGAGCAGATACGCAGTATTTT. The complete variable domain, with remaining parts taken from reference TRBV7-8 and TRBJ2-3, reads GAGVSQSPRYKVAKRGQDVALRCDPISGHVSLFWYQQALGQGPEFLTYFQNEAQLDKSGLPSDRFFAERPEGSVSTLKIQRTQQEDSAVYLCASSLALARGADTQYFGPGTRLTVL.

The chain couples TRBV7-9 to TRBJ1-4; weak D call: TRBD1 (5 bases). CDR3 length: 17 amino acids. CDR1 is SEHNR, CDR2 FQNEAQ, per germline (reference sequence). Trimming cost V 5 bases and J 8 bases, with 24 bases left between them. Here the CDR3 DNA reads TGTGCCAGCAGCAAGGGGCTGGGAGCAGGGAGTGAAGAAAAACTGTTTTTT. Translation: CASSKGLGAGSEEKLFF.

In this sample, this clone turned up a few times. The CDR3 nucleotides are TGTGCCAGCATTAGTGGGGGGGCCCAAGAGACCCAGTACTTC. Amino acid sequence: CASISGGAQETQYF. This chain uses TRBV6-6 with TRBJ2-5, with D perhaps TRBD2 (7 bases). The CDR3 runs to 14 residues. Germline assignment: CDR1 MNHNY and CDR2 SVGAGI (reference sequence). V dropped 7 bases and J dropped 1 base, with 13 bases sitting between them.

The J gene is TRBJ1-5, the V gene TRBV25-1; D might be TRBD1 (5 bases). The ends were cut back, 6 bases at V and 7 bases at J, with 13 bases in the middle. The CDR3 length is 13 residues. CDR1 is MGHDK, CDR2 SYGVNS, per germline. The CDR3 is CASSQYSGQPQHF. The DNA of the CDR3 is TGTGCCAGCAGCCAGTACTCAGGGCAGCCCCAGCATTTT.

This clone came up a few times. CDR3 protein: CASSRDRSSYEQYF. The CDR3 DNA follows: TGCGCCAGCAGCCGGGACAGGAGTTCCTACGAGCAGTACTTC. The J gene is TRBJ2-7, the V gene TRBV10-2, with 8 bases that match TRBD1. The trim removed 6 bases at V and 1 base at J, leaving 5 bases unmatched. The CDR3 consists of 14 residues. The germline CDR1 and CDR2 sequences are WSHSY and SAAADI.

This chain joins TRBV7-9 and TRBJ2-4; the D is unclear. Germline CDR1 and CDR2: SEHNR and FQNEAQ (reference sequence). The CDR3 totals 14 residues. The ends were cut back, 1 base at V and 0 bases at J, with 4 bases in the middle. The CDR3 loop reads CASSLELAKNIQYF. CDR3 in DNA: TGTGCCAGCAGCTTAGAACTAGCCAAAAACATTCAGTACTTC. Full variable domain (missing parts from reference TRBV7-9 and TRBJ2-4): DTGVSQNPRHKITKRGQNVTFRCDPISEHNRLYWYRQTLGQGPEFLTYFQNEAQLEKSRLLSDRFSAERPKGSFSTLEIQRTEQGDSAMYLCASSLELAKNIQYFGAGTRLSVL.

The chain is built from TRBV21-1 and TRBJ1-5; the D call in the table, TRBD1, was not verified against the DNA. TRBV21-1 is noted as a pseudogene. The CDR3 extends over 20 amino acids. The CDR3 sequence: CASSTAPLGTGGADNQPQHF. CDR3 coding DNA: TGTGCCAGCAGCACAGCCCCCCTCGGGACAGGGGGCGCGGACAATCAGCCCCAGCATTTT.

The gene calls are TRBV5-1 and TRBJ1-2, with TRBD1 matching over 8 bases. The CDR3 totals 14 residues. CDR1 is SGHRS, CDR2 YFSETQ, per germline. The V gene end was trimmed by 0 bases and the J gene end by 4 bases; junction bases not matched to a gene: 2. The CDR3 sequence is CASSLEQGVYGYTF. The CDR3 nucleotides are TGCGCCAGCAGCTTGGAACAGGGGGTCTATGGCTACACCTTC.

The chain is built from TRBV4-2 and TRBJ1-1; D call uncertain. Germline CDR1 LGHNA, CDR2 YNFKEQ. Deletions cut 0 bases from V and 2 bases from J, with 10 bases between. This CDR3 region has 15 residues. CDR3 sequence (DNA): TGTGCCAGCAGCCAAGATCATAGCAAAAACACTGAAGCTTTCTTT. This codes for CASSQDHSKNTEAFF.

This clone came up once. The CDR3 DNA reads TGTGCCAGCAGCTCCACAGGGGTGCGGGGGGCCAACGTCCTGACTTTC. Translating it yields CASSSTGVRGANVLTF. The chain links TRBV5-6 to TRBJ2-6, with TRBD1 identical over 7 bases. The V and J ends lost 3 bases and 4 bases, in that order; junction bases with no gene match: 7. Germline loops: CDR1 SGHDT, CDR2 YYEEEE. The CDR3 runs 16 residues.

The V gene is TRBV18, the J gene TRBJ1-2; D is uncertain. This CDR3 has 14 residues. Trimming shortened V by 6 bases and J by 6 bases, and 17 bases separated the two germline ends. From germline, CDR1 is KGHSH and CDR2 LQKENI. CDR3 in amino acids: CASSPQGDYNGYTF. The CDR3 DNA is TGTGCCAGCTCCCCTCAAGGCGACTACAATGGCTACACCTTC.

The CDR3 DNA reads as TGTGCCAGCACCGACGGGAGCGAAAATCAGCCCCAGCATTTT. Translation: CASTDGSENQPQHF. The rearrangement uses TRBV6-6 and TRBJ1-5; D ambiguous. The CDR3 spans 14 residues. Germline CDR1 MNHNY, CDR2 SVGAGI (reference sequence). Trimming cost V 7 bases and J 4 bases, with 14 bases left between them.

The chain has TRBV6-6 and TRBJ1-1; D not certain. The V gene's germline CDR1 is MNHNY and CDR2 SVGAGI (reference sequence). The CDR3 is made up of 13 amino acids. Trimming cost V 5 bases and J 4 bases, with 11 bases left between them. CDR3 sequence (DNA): TGTGCCAGCAGTAACCTGAGGAGCACTGAAGCTTTCTTT. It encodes CASSNLRSTEAFF.

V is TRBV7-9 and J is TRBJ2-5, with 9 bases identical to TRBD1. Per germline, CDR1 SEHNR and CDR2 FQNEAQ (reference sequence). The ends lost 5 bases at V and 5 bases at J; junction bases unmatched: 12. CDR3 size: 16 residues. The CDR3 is CASSPRDRAKGETQYF. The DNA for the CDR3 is TGTGCCAGCAGCCCCCGGGACAGGGCAAAAGGGGAGACCCAGTACTTC.

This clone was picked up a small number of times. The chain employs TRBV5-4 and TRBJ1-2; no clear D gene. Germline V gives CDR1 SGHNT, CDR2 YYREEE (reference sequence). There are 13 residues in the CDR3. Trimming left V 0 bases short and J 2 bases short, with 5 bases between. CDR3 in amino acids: CASSLDGNYGYTF. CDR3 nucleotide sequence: TGTGCCAGCAGCTTGGACGGAAACTATGGCTACACCTTC.

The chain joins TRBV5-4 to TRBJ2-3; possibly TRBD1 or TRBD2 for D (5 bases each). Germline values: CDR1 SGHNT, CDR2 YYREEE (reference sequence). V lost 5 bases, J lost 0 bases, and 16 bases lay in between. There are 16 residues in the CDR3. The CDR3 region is CASRESWGSSTDTQYF. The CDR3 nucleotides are TGTGCCAGCAGGGAGTCGTGGGGGTCTAGCACAGATACGCAGTATTTT.

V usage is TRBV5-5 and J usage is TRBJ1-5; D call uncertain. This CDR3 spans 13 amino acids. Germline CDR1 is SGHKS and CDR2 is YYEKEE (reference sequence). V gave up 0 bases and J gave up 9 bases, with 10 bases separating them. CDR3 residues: CASSLDAVGPQHF. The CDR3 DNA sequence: TGTGCCAGCAGCTTGGACGCGGTAGGGCCCCAGCATTTT.

The CDR3 DNA sequence: TGTGCCAGCCTAAGGGTGGTGGGAGACAGGGTCTACGAGCAGTACTTC. This codes for CASLRVVGDRVYEQYF. J is TRBJ2-7 and V is TRBV21-1; the D call in the table, TRBD1, was not verified against the DNA. TRBV21-1 is reported as a pseudogene. The CDR3 sequence is 16 residues long.

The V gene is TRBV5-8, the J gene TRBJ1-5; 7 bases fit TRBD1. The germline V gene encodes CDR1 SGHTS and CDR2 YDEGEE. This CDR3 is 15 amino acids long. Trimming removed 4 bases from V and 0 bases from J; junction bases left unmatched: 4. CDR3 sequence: CASSVQGTSNQPQHF. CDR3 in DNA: TGTGCCAGCAGCGTACAGGGGACTAGCAATCAGCCCCAGCATTTT.